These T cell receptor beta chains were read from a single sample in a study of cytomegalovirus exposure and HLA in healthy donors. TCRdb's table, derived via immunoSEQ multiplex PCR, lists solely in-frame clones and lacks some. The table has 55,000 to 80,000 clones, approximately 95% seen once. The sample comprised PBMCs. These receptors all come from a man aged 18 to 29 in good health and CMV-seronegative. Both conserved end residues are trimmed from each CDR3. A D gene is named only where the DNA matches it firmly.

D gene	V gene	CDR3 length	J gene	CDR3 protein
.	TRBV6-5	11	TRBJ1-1	ASTPDKNTEAF
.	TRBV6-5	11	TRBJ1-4	ASSYSTGEKLF
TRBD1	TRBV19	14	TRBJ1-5	ASSIEGGQSNQPQH
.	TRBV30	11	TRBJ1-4	AWRQSVNEKLF
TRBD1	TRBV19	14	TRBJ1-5	ASSTPRTGAIQPQH
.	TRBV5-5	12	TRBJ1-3	ASSGLSSGNTIY
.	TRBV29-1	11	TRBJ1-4	SFSSSHNEKLF
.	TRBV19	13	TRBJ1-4	ASSQGTATNEKLF
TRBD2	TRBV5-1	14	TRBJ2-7	ASSWTTSGASYEQY
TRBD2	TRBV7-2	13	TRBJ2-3	ASSLSGGGLDTQY
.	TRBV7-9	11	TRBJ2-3	ASLPVTTDTQY
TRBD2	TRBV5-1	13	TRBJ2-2	ASSWLAGATGELF
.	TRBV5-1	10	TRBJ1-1	ASSLAAGEAF
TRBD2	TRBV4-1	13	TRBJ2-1	ASSQLGLANNEQF
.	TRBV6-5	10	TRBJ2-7	ASSFQGLEQY
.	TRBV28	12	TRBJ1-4	ASRRGHRAEKLF
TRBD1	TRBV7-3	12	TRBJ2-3	ASSARQGTDTQY
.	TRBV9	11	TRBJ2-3	ASSVGPSDTQY
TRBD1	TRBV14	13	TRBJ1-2	ASSQDPGTGLGYT
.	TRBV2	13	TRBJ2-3	ASALERVSTDTQY
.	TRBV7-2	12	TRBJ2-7	ASSFRAGAYEQY
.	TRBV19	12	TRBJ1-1	ASINRGYNTEAF
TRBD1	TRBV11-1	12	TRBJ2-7	ASSLGTGFNEQY
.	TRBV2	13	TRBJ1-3	ASSEASLDGNTIY
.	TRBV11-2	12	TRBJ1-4	ASRHSGGGEKLF
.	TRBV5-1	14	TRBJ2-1	ASSLAPGLNYNEQF
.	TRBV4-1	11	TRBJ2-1	ASSQAVYNEQF
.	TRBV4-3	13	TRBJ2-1	ASSQDLRDYNEQF
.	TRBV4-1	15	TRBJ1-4	ASSQDPFWDNDEKLF